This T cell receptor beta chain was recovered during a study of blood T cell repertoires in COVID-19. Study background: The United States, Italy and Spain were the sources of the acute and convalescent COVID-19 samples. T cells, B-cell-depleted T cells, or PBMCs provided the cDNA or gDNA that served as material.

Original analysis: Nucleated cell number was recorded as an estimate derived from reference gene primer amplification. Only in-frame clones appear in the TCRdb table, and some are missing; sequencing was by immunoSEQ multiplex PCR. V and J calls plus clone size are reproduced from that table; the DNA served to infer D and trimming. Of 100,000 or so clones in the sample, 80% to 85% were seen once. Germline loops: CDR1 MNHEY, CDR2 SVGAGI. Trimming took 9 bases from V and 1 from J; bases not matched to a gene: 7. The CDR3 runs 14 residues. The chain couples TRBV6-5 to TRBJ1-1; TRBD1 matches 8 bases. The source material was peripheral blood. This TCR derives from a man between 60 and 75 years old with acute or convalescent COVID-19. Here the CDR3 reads CASIQTGGNTEAFF. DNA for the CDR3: TGTGCCAGTATTCAAACAGGGGGGAACACTGAAGCTTTCTTT.